The 9 T cell receptor beta chains in this list originate from one sample, sequenced in a study of T cells after yellow fever vaccination. TCRdb re-derived calls from the 5' RACE reads in MiXCR, one entry per CDR3 protein. The table includes approximately 300,000 distinct CDR3 sequences, approximately 12% detected once. The material sequenced was CD4+ T cells sorted from PBMCs, taken 45 days after the yellow fever booster vaccination. The source is a man aged 18 to 35 who received the YFV17D yellow fever vaccine.

The sample holds many counts of this clonotype. The genes are TRBV7-2 and TRBJ2-5; D possibly corresponds to TRBD2 (6 bases). CDR3 length: 15 amino acids. V was trimmed by 3 bases and J by 5 bases, leaving 16 bases between them. Per the germline V gene, CDR1 is SGHTA and CDR2 is FQGNSA. The CDR3 DNA sequence: TGTGCCAGCAGCTTGATGGGCGGGGAGAGGGAGACCCAGTACTTC. Its translation is CASSLMGGERETQYF.

V gene TRBV9 combines with J gene TRBJ1-1, with no clear D. Germline assignment: CDR1 SGDLS and CDR2 YYNGEE. The V end lost 0 bases, the J end lost 5 bases, and 8 bases lay between the germline ends. The CDR3 sequence is 13 residues long. The CDR3 spells CASSVAWGTEAFF. CDR3 nucleotides: TGTGCCAGCAGCGTAGCCTGGGGTACTGAAGCTTTCTTT.

The chain joins TRBV20-1 to TRBJ2-3; D uncertain. CDR1 is DFQATT, CDR2 SNEGSKA, per germline (reference sequence). V lost 6 bases and J 6 bases, leaving 10 bases between the germline ends. The CDR3 length is 11 residues. The CDR3 here is CSALNLDTQYF. CDR3 coding DNA: TGCAGTGCCCTTAACCTCGATACGCAGTATTTT.

This clonotype came up a few times. The V call is TRBV9, the J call TRBJ2-5, with 11 bases that match TRBD2. This CDR3 has 16 residues. J gave up 3 bases and V 2 bases, and 6 bases lay outside the gene matches. The germline V gene has CDR1 SGDLS and CDR2 YYNGEE. This chain's CDR3 is CASSVSASGGKETQYF. The CDR3 DNA reads as TGTGCCAGCAGCGTCTCGGCTAGCGGGGGGAAAGAGACCCAGTACTTC.

This clonotype was picked up many times. The V call is TRBV4-3, the J call TRBJ2-6, with unresolved D. The CDR3 extends over 16 amino acids. Trimming shortened V by 0 bases and J by 2 bases, and 8 bases separated the two germline ends. Germline lookup yields CDR1 LGHNA and CDR2 YSLEER. CDR3 loop: CASSQDPGPGANVLTF. The CDR3 nucleotides read TGCGCCAGCAGCCAAGATCCGGGCCCTGGGGCCAACGTCCTGACTTTC.

The table lists this clonotype with many counts. The genes are TRBV7-2 and TRBJ2-1; D not resolved. V lost 6 bases to trimming and J lost 0 bases, with 12 bases between them. From germline, CDR1 is SGHTA and CDR2 FQGNSA. This CDR3 has 15 amino acids. The CDR3 sequence: CASSSRPSSYNEQFF. The CDR3 DNA follows: TGTGCCAGCAGTTCCCGGCCAAGCTCCTACAATGAGCAGTTCTTC. Combining the CDR3 with reference TRBV7-2 and TRBJ2-1 gives the whole variable domain GAGVSQSPSNKVTEKGKDVELRCDPISGHTALYWYRQSLGQGLEFLIYFQGNSAPDKSGLPSDRFSAERTGGSVSTLTIQRTQQEDSAVYLCASSSRPSSYNEQFFGPGTRLTVL.

This clonotype was seen ten or more times. The chain combines TRBV7-9 with TRBJ2-2; no reliable D call. The CDR3 is 10 amino acids. Trimming removed 11 bases at V and 2 bases at J, with 3 bases between. Germline V gene sequence: CDR1 SEHNR, CDR2 FQNEAQ (reference sequence). DNA for the CDR3: TGTGCCCCCAACACCGGGGAGCTGTTTTTT. Protein product: CAPNTGELFF.

This clonotype came up a few times. This chain joins TRBV28 and TRBJ2-7; the D call may be TRBD1 or TRBD2 (6 bases each). The CDR3 is 12 amino acids. Germline CDR1 MDHEN, CDR2 SYDVKM. Trimming shortened V by 11 bases and J by 2 bases, and 13 bases separated the two germline ends. The CDR3: CAAGRGPYEQYF. Here the CDR3 DNA reads TGTGCCGCCGGTCGGGGGCCCTACGAGCAGTACTTC.

This clonotype appeared a few times. The chain employs TRBV7-8 and TRBJ2-7; either TRBD1 or TRBD2 may fit D (5 bases each). The CDR3 runs 14 residues. With 11 bases removed from V and 4 bases from J, the gap between germline ends came to 21 bases. Germline assignment: CDR1 SGHVS and CDR2 FQNEAQ. In nucleotides, the CDR3 is TGTGCCCGGGCGCTAGCAGGGATTAATTACGAGCAGTACTTC. Its protein product is CARALAGINYEQYF.